This T cell receptor (beta chain) was sequenced during a study of radiotherapy plus CTLA-4 blockade in lung cancer. Across the study: Objective responses were observed in 15% to 20% of patients, and disease control was achieved by over 30%.

The study, taken as a whole, reports: It was early blood T cell clone dynamics, with interferon-beta, that reportedly best predicted response. Among blood TCR repertoires after radiotherapy plus ipilimumab, tumor-derived clones expanded.

Produced via immunoSEQ multiplex PCR; TCRdb's table is partial and in-frame only. This table holds tens of thousands of clones, 60% to 75% found once. Patients with chemo-refractory metastatic non-small-cell lung cancer received focal radiation plus CTLA-4 blockade with ipilimumab. Germline-derived CDR1 and CDR2 are KGHSH and LQKENI. J gave up 5 bases and V 3 bases, and 6 bases lay outside the gene matches. The CDR3 runs 15 residues. As to this clone: The antigen is undetermined.

The material was peripheral blood, obtained from a patient treated with radiotherapy plus ipilimumab. This sequence was found in a human donor with non-small cell lung cancer who had stable disease on radiotherapy plus ipilimumab. The chain employs TRBV18 and TRBJ2-1; 8 bases agree with TRBD2. Written as DNA, the CDR3 is TGTGCCAGCTCACCCACTTTAGCGGGAAACAATGAGCAGTTCTTC. This gives the protein CASSPTLAGNNEQFF. Full variable domain (rest looked up from reference TRBV18 and TRBJ2-1): NAGVMQNPRHLVRRRGQEARLRCSPMKGHSHVYWYRQLPEEGLKFMVYLQKENIIDESGMPKERFSAEFPKEGPSILRIQQVVRGDSAAYFCASSPTLAGNNEQFFGPGTRLTVL.